This TCR beta chain was captured by sequencing in a study of early T cells in non-severe SARS-CoV-2 infection. This clonotype has ten or more counts. TCRdb passed the 5' RACE reads through MiXCR, listing each CDR3 protein once. The sample carries more than 65,000 distinct CDR3 sequences, 4% to 6% recorded once. CDR3 length equals 13 residues. Per the germline V gene, CDR1 is WSHSY and CDR2 is SAAADI. Trimming shortened V by 1 base and J by 4 bases, and 5 bases separated the two germline ends. The sequences come from whole blood, collected at baseline. V gene TRBV10-2 combines with J gene TRBJ1-5, with no clear D. This TCR was sampled from an adult who was a healthcare worker with PCR-confirmed SARS-CoV-2 infection or an uninfected control (not recorded which). The donor label of this sample is uncertain. The CDR3 DNA is TGCGCCAGCAGTGAGTATGGTAATCAGCCCCAGCATTTT. Protein: CASSEYGNQPQHF.